Below are 26 T cell receptor beta chains sequenced from a single sample in a study of T cell repertoires in ileal Crohn's disease. Sample time point: inflamed ileum from the surgical specimen. Profiling relied on immunoSEQ multiplex PCR, and the TCRdb table lists in-frame clones only, not all of them. The sample lists 15,000 to 20,000 clones, about 78% occurring once. The source material was ileal tissue. These receptors originate from an adult with Crohn's disease.

The V call is TRBV5-1, the J call TRBJ2-2; 7 bases are a match to TRBD2. Germline values: CDR1 SGHRS, CDR2 YFSETQ. V lost 4 bases, J lost 5 bases, and 8 bases stayed unmatched. The length of the CDR3 is 15 residues. CDR3 in DNA: TGCGCCAGCAGCGAAAACTCCGGGGGGACCGGGGAGCTGTTTTTT. Translated: CASSENSGGTGELFF.

The CDR3 region has the DNA TGTGCCAGTAGTATGAGCAGTGCAACTAATGAAAAACTGTTTTTT. Translated: CASSMSSATNEKLFF. This chain uses TRBV19 with TRBJ1-4; no reliable D call. Between the trimmed V and J ends, which lost 3 bases and 0 bases, there was a span of 8 bases. Germline lookup yields CDR1 LNHDA and CDR2 SQIVND (reference sequence). The CDR3 totals 15 residues. The variable domain in full, with the rest retrieved from reference TRBV19 and TRBJ1-4, is DGGITQSPKYLFRKEGQNVTLSCEQNLNHDAMYWYRQDPGQGLRLIYYSQIVNDFQKGDIAEGYSVSREKKESFPLTVTSAQKNPTAFYLCASSMSSATNEKLFFGSGTQLSVL.

This clone was found a few times. The chain is built from TRBV5-1 and TRBJ1-2; D may be TRBD1 (6 bases). Germline loops: CDR1 SGHRS, CDR2 YFSETQ. The CDR3 consists of 16 residues. With 7 bases removed from V and 2 bases from J, the gap between germline ends came to 21 bases. The CDR3 region has the DNA TGCGCCAGCTCCCCCGGGGGCTCCCCAGGGAACTATGGCTACACCTTC. This gives the protein CASSPGGSPGNYGYTF.

The chain has TRBV7-9 and TRBJ1-1; no definite D call. Per germline, CDR1 SEHNR and CDR2 FQNEAQ (reference sequence). The length of the CDR3 is 13 residues. V lost 3 bases, J lost 1 base, and 6 bases lay in between. CDR3 amino acids: CASSLTGNTEAFF. The CDR3 DNA reads TGTGCCAGCAGCTTGACGGGGAACACTGAAGCTTTCTTT.

The CDR3 loop reads CASSKAGGTSGSRYTGELFF. The CDR3 nucleotides read TGTGCCAGCAGCAAAGCGGGGGGGACTAGCGGGAGTAGGTACACCGGGGAGCTGTTTTTT. The chain combines TRBV21-1 with TRBJ2-2; TRBD2 reflects the table's D call only, with no check against the DNA. TRBV21-1 is a pseudogene. This CDR3 comprises 20 residues.

The gene calls are TRBV19 and TRBJ2-6; D may be TRBD1 (5 bases). The CDR3 has 16 amino acids. Germline values: CDR1 LNHDA, CDR2 SQIVND (reference sequence). V was clipped by 3 bases and J by 2 bases, with 11 bases between them. For the CDR3, the DNA is TGTGCCAGTAGTATGGGTTACAGGACTGGGGCCAACGTCCTGACTTTC. Its translation: CASSMGYRTGANVLTF. Variable domain in full (rest from reference TRBV19 and TRBJ2-6): DGGITQSPKYLFRKEGQNVTLSCEQNLNHDAMYWYRQDPGQGLRLIYYSQIVNDFQKGDIAEGYSVSREKKESFPLTVTSAQKNPTAFYLCASSMGYRTGANVLTFGAGSRLTVL.

Here the CDR3 reads CASTQTGPDTGELFF. The CDR3 DNA is TGTGCCAGCACCCAAACAGGGCCCGACACCGGGGAGCTGTTTTTT. The chain joins TRBV6-1 to TRBJ2-2, with TRBD1 as a possible D gene (6 bases). CDR3 size: 15 residues. CDR1 is MNHNS and CDR2 is SASEGT in the germline V gene. V gave up 7 bases and J gave up 3 bases, with 15 bases separating them.

The chain carries TRBV5-1 and TRBJ2-3; TRBD2 is a possible D gene (5 bases). The CDR3 spans 17 residues. Germline loops: CDR1 SGHRS, CDR2 YFSETQ. V was cut by 7 bases and J by 6 bases, with 27 bases left in between. The CDR3 DNA is TGCGCCAGCCGCGCCTATAGCGTGGGGATTGACGGGGATACGCAGTATTTT. Residues: CASRAYSVGIDGDTQYF.

The chain is built from TRBV27 and TRBJ2-3, with D uncertain. Between the trimmed V and J ends, which lost 0 bases and 0 bases, there was a span of 13 bases. The CDR3 runs 17 residues. Germline CDR1 and CDR2: MNHEY and SMNVEV (reference sequence). CDR3 nucleotides: TGTGCCAGCAGTTTATCAACCCCTTGGCAGAGCACAGATACGCAGTATTTT. It translates to CASSLSTPWQSTDTQYF.

By frequency in the sample, this clone is medium-sized. J is TRBJ2-4 and V is TRBV28; TRBD1 aligns across 7 bases. The CDR3 totals 14 residues. V trimming: 5 bases; J trimming: 0 bases; junction bases outside the gene matches: 1. CDR1 and CDR2 from the germline V gene are MDHEN and SYDVKM. CDR3 DNA: TGTGCCAGCAGTCGGGACAGAGCCAAAAACATTCAGTACTTC. Translated, it gives CASSRDRAKNIQYF.

The chain couples TRBV27 to TRBJ1-6; 8 nucleotides align to TRBD1. With V trimmed by 6 bases and J by 7 bases, 5 bases remained unmatched. This CDR3 is built from 14 residues. Germline V lookup: CDR1 MNHEY, CDR2 SMNVEV (reference sequence). CDR3 coding DNA: TGTGCCAGCAGGATACAGGGGGTAAATTCACCCCTCCACTTT. Protein product: CASRIQGVNSPLHF.

The CDR3 spells CASSYAGTYGYTF. As DNA, the CDR3 is TGTGCCAGCAGTTATGCAGGGACCTATGGCTACACCTTC. The chain couples TRBV28 to TRBJ1-2; a weak D match, TRBD1 (5 bases). V lost 4 bases to trimming and J lost 4 bases, with 10 bases between them. Germline V gives CDR1 MDHEN, CDR2 SYDVKM. CDR3 length: 13 residues.

The rearrangement links TRBV2 to TRBJ1-4; TRBD1 might be the D (6 bases). Germline V gene data show CDR1 as SNHLY and CDR2 as FYNNEI. Trimming removed 0 bases from V and 7 bases from J, with 12 bases in between. The length of the CDR3 is 15 residues. DNA for the CDR3: TGTGCCAGCAGTGAAGCGCTGGGGGCAAGTGAAAAACTGTTTTTT. Its translation: CASSEALGASEKLFF.

The chain has TRBV11-2 and TRBJ1-1, with a weak D call TRBD1 (5 bases). CDR1 and CDR2 (germline): SGHAT, FQNNGV. V shed 2 bases and J shed 3 bases, with 19 bases lying between them. This CDR3 has 17 amino acids. CDR3 DNA sequence: TGTGCCAGCAGCTTATCCCGGTCACCCGGGACCTACACTGAAGCTTTCTTT. Translating gives CASSLSRSPGTYTEAFF. Full variable domain (outside the CDR3, taken from reference TRBV11-2 and TRBJ1-1): EAGVAQSPRYKIIEKRQSVAFWCNPISGHATLYWYQQILGQGPKLLIQFQNNGVVDDSQLPKDRFSAERLKGVDSTLKIQPAKLEDSAVYLCASSLSRSPGTYTEAFFGQGTRLTVV.

The chain uses TRBV25-1 and TRBJ2-5; the match to TRBD1 covers 8 bases. This CDR3 is built from 13 residues. Trimming cost V 6 bases and J 5 bases; bases outside gene matches: 5. Looked up from germline, CDR1 is MGHDK and CDR2 is SYGVNS. CDR3 in amino acids: CASSQGAGETQYF. The CDR3, as DNA: TGTGCCAGCAGCCAGGGGGCGGGGGAGACCCAGTACTTC.

The genes are TRBV6-1 and TRBJ1-4; D remains unclear. V lost 7 bases to trimming and J lost 4 bases, with 13 bases between them. CDR1 and CDR2 from the germline V gene are MNHNS and SASEGT. CDR3 length: 14 amino acids. The CDR3, as DNA: TGTGCCAGCAAGGAGGCACGGATTAATGAAAAACTGTTTTTT. Translation gives CASKEARINEKLFF.

The chain couples TRBV5-4 to TRBJ1-4; D perhaps matches TRBD1 (5 bases). CDR1 and CDR2 from the germline V gene are SGHNT and YYREEE (reference sequence). Trimming shortened V by 4 bases and J by 4 bases, and 14 bases separated the two germline ends. The CDR3 is 15 residues long. CDR3 loop: CASSPGMGVNEKLFF. Here the CDR3 DNA reads TGTGCCAGCAGCCCCGGGATGGGGGTTAATGAAAAACTGTTTTTT.

This chain links TRBV21-1 with TRBJ1-6; the table names TRBD1, a call not compared with the DNA. TRBV21-1 is a pseudogene locus. This CDR3 has 17 residues. This CDR3 reads CASSKAKGLTYNSPLHF. The CDR3 coding sequence is TGTGCCAGCAGCAAAGCTAAGGGGTTAACCTATAATTCACCCCTCCACTTT.

V and J are TRBV5-1 and TRBJ2-1; TRBD2 matches at 13 bases. In germline, CDR1 is SGHRS, CDR2 YFSETQ. Trimming took 4 bases from V and 3 from J; bases not matched to a gene: 7. The CDR3 consists of 17 residues. CDR3 loop: CASSPGTSGRVYNEQFF. Written as DNA, the CDR3 is TGCGCCAGCAGCCCGGGAACTAGCGGGAGGGTCTACAATGAGCAGTTCTTC.

V and J are TRBV7-2 and TRBJ2-7; no clear D gene. From germline, CDR1 is SGHTA and CDR2 FQGNSA. CDR3 length: 14 amino acids. Trimming cost V 4 bases and J 1 base, with 11 bases left between them. CDR3 sequence: CASSYDFRSYEQYF. The DNA for the CDR3 is TGTGCCAGCAGCTATGACTTCCGTTCCTACGAGCAGTACTTC.

This chain connects TRBV11-3 to TRBJ2-3; D ambiguous. The CDR3 is 14 amino acids. Germline assignment: CDR1 SGHNT and CDR2 YENEEA. V was trimmed by 2 bases and J by 4 bases, leaving 10 bases between them. The CDR3 DNA reads as TGTGCCAGCAGCTTATTTCAAGGCGCAGATACGCAGTATTTT. Amino acid sequence: CASSLFQGADTQYF.

V is TRBV27 and J is TRBJ1-4; the D gene is possibly TRBD1 (5 bases). The CDR3 runs to 16 residues. The V end lost 10 bases, the J end lost 7 bases, and 25 bases lay between the germline ends. CDR1 MNHEY and CDR2 SMNVEV come from the germline V gene (reference sequence). This CDR3 is CATPQRGEGSSEKLFF. The CDR3 bases are TGTGCCACCCCCCAGAGAGGGGAGGGGAGTAGTGAAAAACTGTTTTTT.

The gene calls are TRBV5-5 and TRBJ2-7; D unresolved. CDR3 length: 14 amino acids. Germline CDR1 reads SGHKS; CDR2 reads YYEKEE (reference sequence). V was pared by 3 bases and J by 0 bases, with 10 bases between. The CDR3 here is CASSSADASYEQYF. The CDR3 DNA sequence: TGTGCCAGCAGCTCCGCGGACGCCTCCTACGAGCAGTACTTC.

The rearrangement joins TRBV7-2 to TRBJ1-2; D not resolved. Germline loops: CDR1 SGHTA, CDR2 FQGNSA. The CDR3 totals 16 residues. Trimming removed 1 base at V and 3 bases at J, with 15 bases between. In DNA, the CDR3 is TGTGCCAGCAGCTTAGGTCCCGGGTATGGGGACTATGGCTACACCTTC. Translated: CASSLGPGYGDYGYTF. Full variable domain (outside the CDR3, taken from reference TRBV7-2 and TRBJ1-2): GAGVSQSPSNKVTEKGKDVELRCDPISGHTALYWYRQSLGQGLEFLIYFQGNSAPDKSGLPSDRFSAERTGGSVSTLTIQRTQQEDSAVYLCASSLGPGYGDYGYTFGSGTRLTVV.

This clone was observed a single time. The chain employs TRBV27 and TRBJ1-6; D is unresolved. In germline, CDR1 is MNHEY, CDR2 SMNVEV (reference sequence). The length of the CDR3 is 12 residues. With 2 bases removed from V and 5 bases from J, the gap between germline ends came to 1 base. CDR3 sequence (DNA): TGTGCCAGCAGTTTACATAATTCACCCCTCCACTTT. This encodes CASSLHNSPLHF.

V gene TRBV4-1 combines with J gene TRBJ2-3; 9 bases map to TRBD2. CDR3 length: 14 residues. Looked up from germline, CDR1 is MGHRA and CDR2 is YSYEKL. The V gene end was trimmed by 5 bases and the J gene end by 10 bases; junction bases not matched to a gene: 10. The CDR3 is CASSSREREDPQYF. For the CDR3, the DNA is TGCGCCAGCAGCAGCCGTGAGCGGGAGGATCCGCAGTATTTT.